These T cell receptor beta chains were read from a single sample in a study of blood T cell repertoires in COVID-19. Data came from immunoSEQ multiplex PCR; TCRdb stores just in-frame clones and leaves some out. The repertoire includes under 110,000 clones, almost 95% of them detected once, and 5% to 6% sits in the top ten. The sample consisted of peripheral blood. The receptors come from a man aged 45-65 years with active COVID-19. Each CDR3 is given with its conserved first and last residue. A D gene is named only where the DNA matches it firmly. Rows give clone size only sometimes, using once, few, many, or a class for an expanded clone.

D gene	clone size	V gene	J gene	CDR3 protein	CDR3 DNA
TRBD1	NA	TRBV28	TRBJ1-2	CASSRPGTANYGYTF	TGTGCCAGCAGTCGGCCCGGGACAGCCAACTATGGCTACACCTTC
NA	NA	TRBV9	TRBJ2-3	CASSATTTLSTDTQYF	TGTGCCAGCAGCGCCACAACGACTCTTAGCACAGATACGCAGTATTTT
NA	NA	TRBV25-1	TRBJ1-2	CASSDSAGNYGYTF	TGTGCCAGCAGTGATTCCGCAGGAAACTATGGCTACACCTTC
NA	NA	TRBV5-6	TRBJ2-1	CASSHRRTSPNYNEQFF	TGTGCCAGCAGCCATCGACGTACTAGCCCAAACTACAATGAGCAGTTCTTC
TRBD1	few	TRBV4-1	TRBJ1-5	CASSPDRADASGIHSNQPQHF	TGCGCCAGCAGCCCTGACAGGGCTGACGCTTCGGGTATCCATAGCAATCAGCCCCAGCATTTT
NA	NA	TRBV6-1	TRBJ1-5	CASSGQPGTDSNQPQHF	TGTGCCAGCAGTGGCCAGCCCGGGACTGATAGCAATCAGCCCCAGCATTTT
NA	NA	TRBV28	TRBJ2-5	CASGEGGDSWATQYF	TGTGCCAGCGGGGAAGGGGGTGACTCCTGGGCGACCCAGTACTTC
NA	once	TRBV3-1/TRBV3-2	TRBJ2-1	CASSPGIGSYNEQFF	TGTGCCAGCAGCCCCGGTATCGGCTCCTACAATGAGCAGTTCTTC
NA	once	TRBV9	TRBJ2-5	CASSVGDRQTQYF	TGTGCCAGCAGCGTAGGAGACAGACAGACCCAGTACTTC
TRBD2	NA	TRBV30	TRBJ2-1	CAWTPQGLAYNEQFF	TGTGCCTGGACCCCCCAGGGACTAGCGTACAATGAGCAGTTCTTC
NA	NA	TRBV9	TRBJ1-1	CASSVTQGETEAFF	TGTGCCAGCAGCGTAACCCAGGGTGAGACTGAAGCTTTCTTT
NA	NA	TRBV2	TRBJ1-1	CASRNDRNTEAFF	TGTGCCAGCAGGAACGACAGGAACACTGAAGCTTTCTTT
NA	NA	TRBV11-2	TRBJ1-2	CASSLGWGREGYTF	TGTGCCAGCAGCTTAGGATGGGGGCGGGAGGGCTACACCTTC
TRBD1	NA	TRBV7-9	TRBJ1-1	CASTPPWDRGLTEAFF	TGTGCCAGCACCCCCCCTTGGGACAGGGGGCTAACTGAAGCTTTCTTT
NA	NA	TRBV6-1	TRBJ2-3	CASSEGWRHNTQYF	TGTGCCAGCAGTGAAGGTTGGCGGCACAATACGCAGTATTTT
NA	NA	TRBV7-2	TRBJ2-7	CASSFSLGEQYF	TGTGCCAGCAGCTTTTCGCTCGGCGAGCAGTACTTC
TRBD1	NA	TRBV6-5	TRBJ2-2	CASSRQGNGGGELFF	TGTGCCAGCAGTAGACAGGGGAACGGCGGCGGGGAGCTGTTTTTT
NA	NA	TRBV2	TRBJ1-1	CASSVFGDTEAFF	TGTGCCAGCAGTGTATTCGGGGACACTGAAGCTTTCTTT
NA	few	TRBV5-4	TRBJ1-2	CASSFGGSDYGYTF	TGTGCCAGCAGCTTCGGGGGTTCGGACTATGGCTACACCTTC
TRBD1	NA	TRBV18	TRBJ1-2	CASSPSGQGPGRYGYTF	TGTGCCAGCTCACCGTCGGGACAGGGACCCGGGCGTTATGGCTACACCTTC
TRBD1	once	TRBV7-9	TRBJ2-3	CASSFTGDTDTQYF	TGTGCCAGCAGCTTCACAGGGGATACAGATACGCAGTATTTT
NA	NA	TRBV11-2	TRBJ1-1	CASSFQENTEAFF	TGTGCCAGCAGCTTTCAGGAGAACACTGAAGCTTTCTTT
NA	NA	TRBV28	TRBJ1-6	CASSDTGLNNSPLHF	TGTGCCAGCAGTGACACAGGGTTGAATAATTCACCCCTCCACTTT
NA	NA	TRBV20-1	TRBJ2-1	CSARDSDEQFF	TGCAGTGCTAGAGATTCCGATGAGCAGTTCTTC
TRBD1	NA	TRBV6-5	TRBJ2-1	CASRAAGTGRDEQFF	TGTGCCAGCAGGGCCGCCGGGACAGGGCGGGATGAGCAGTTCTTC
TRBD1	once	TRBV5-6	TRBJ2-2	CASSLQDRRPTGELFF	TGTGCCAGCAGCCTTCAGGACAGGAGGCCTACCGGGGAGCTGTTTTTT
TRBD2	once	TRBV5-1	TRBJ2-2	CASSWAGEGTGELFF	TGCGCCAGCAGCTGGGCGGGAGAAGGCACCGGGGAGCTGTTTTTT
TRBD1	NA	TRBV2	TRBJ1-1	CASSALSGGLTEAFF	TGTGCCAGCAGTGCCCTGTCAGGGGGCCTAACTGAAGCTTTCTTT
TRBD1	NA	TRBV3-1/TRBV3-2	TRBJ1-2	CASSQPGTGPNYGYTF	TGTGCCAGCAGCCAACCCGGGACAGGGCCCAACTATGGCTACACCTTC
NA	NA	TRBV6-5	TRBJ1-2	CASTHRRGRGYGYTF	TGTGCCAGCACTCACCGGAGGGGAAGAGGCTATGGCTACACCTTC
NA	NA	TRBV19	TRBJ2-4	CASSTGDKNIQYF	TGTGCCAGTAGTACAGGGGACAAAAACATTCAGTACTTC
NA	NA	TRBV28	TRBJ1-1	CASSFEGEREAFF	TGTGCCAGCAGTTTCGAGGGCGAGAGGGAAGCTTTCTTT
TRBD2	few	TRBV27	TRBJ2-7	CASSFAGRAGYEQYF	TGTGCCAGCAGTTTTGCGGGGAGGGCCGGTTACGAGCAGTACTTC
NA	NA	TRBV28	TRBJ2-7	CASSRGQTGEQYF	TGTGCCAGCAGTCGAGGACAAACAGGCGAGCAGTACTTC
NA	NA	TRBV7-9	TRBJ2-1	CASTPLRRSYNEQFF	TGTGCCAGCACCCCACTAAGGAGGTCCTACAATGAGCAGTTCTTC
TRBD1	NA	TRBV5-1	TRBJ2-5	CASSQGQDQETQYF	TGCGCCAGCAGCCAAGGACAGGACCAAGAGACCCAGTACTTC
NA	NA	TRBV29-1	TRBJ2-2	CSVERRDTGELFF	TGCAGCGTTGAGAGGAGGGACACCGGGGAGCTGTTTTTT
NA	NA	TRBV15	TRBJ1-2	CATTPGELTNYGYTF	TGTGCCACCACCCCGGGGGAGTTGACTAACTATGGCTACACCTTC
NA	NA	TRBV7-3	TRBJ2-3	CASSATGLGTDTQYF	TGTGCCAGCAGCGCTACAGGGTTGGGCACAGATACGCAGTATTTT
NA	NA	TRBV27	TRBJ2-1	CASSDRSSYNEQFF	TGTGCCAGCAGCGACAGGAGCTCCTACAATGAGCAGTTCTTC
TRBD2	NA	TRBV6-4	TRBJ2-5	CASSEAGTSGRRRETQYF	TGTGCCAGCAGTGAAGCCGGGACTAGCGGGAGGAGGCGGGAGACCCAGTACTTC